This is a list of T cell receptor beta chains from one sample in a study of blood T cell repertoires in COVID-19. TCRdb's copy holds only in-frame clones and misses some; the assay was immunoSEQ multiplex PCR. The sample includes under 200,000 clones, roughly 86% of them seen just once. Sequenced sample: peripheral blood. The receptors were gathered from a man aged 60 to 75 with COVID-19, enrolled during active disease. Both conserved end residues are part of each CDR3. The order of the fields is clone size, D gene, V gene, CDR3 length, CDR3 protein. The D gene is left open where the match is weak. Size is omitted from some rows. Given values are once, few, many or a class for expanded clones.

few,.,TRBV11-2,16,CASNPGVGGLDYEQYF
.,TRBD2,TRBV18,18,CASSPPFSGRGRSYEQYF
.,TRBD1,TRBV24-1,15,CATSDSEGGRQPQHF
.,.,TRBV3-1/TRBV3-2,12,CASSPRGQPQHF
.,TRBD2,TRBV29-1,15,CSVVPGLAGGGELFF
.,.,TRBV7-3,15,CASSPQQGPLYGYTF
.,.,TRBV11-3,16,CASSSGMTIVTYEQYF
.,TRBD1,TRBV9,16,CASSVRGGPPLTEAFF
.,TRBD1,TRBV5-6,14,CASRHRGSKNIQYF
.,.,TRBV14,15,CASSPQGINTGELFF
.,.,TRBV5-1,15,CASSLELSSGNTIYF
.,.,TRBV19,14,CASSINGQTYGYTF
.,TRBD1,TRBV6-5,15,CASSLGGTGGETQYF
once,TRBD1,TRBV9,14,CASSGYDRAYGYTF
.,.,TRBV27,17,CASSLGQGRTWNTEAFF
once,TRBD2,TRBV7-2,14,CASSLARGMNIQYF
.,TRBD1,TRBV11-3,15,CASSSTGTGIYEQYF
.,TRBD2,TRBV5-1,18,CASSLLSVSGGAIGLQYF
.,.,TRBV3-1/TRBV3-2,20,CASSQEPQGYALIAKNIQYF
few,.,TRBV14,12,CASSVRGGELFF
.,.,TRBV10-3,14,CAISESARTDTQYF
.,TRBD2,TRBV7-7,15,CASSLGTSSPYEQYF